The 9 T cell receptor beta chains below were found in one sample sequenced in a study of response to subunit inactivated influenza vaccine. TCRdb reprocessed the RT-PCR reads via MiXCR and lists one record per CDR3 protein. Here the sample spans about 830,000 distinct CDR3 sequences, approximately 18% being singletons. The sequencing here drew on PBMCs from blood, taken approximately 5 days after vaccination. These receptors all stem from a man aged 50-60 years who received an inactivated influenza vaccine.

This clonotype came up once. V gene TRBV20-1 combines with J gene TRBJ2-7; 7 positions match TRBD1. V dropped 4 bases and J dropped 0; count of bases not matched to a gene: 3. Germline V gene data show CDR1 as DFQATT and CDR2 as SNEGSKA (reference sequence). The CDR3 totals 13 residues. CDR3 residues: CSATGTVSYEQYF. The CDR3 DNA sequence: TGCAGTGCTACAGGGACAGTCTCCTACGAGCAGTACTTC.

The chain is built from TRBV3-1 and TRBJ2-5, with D unclear. From germline, CDR1 is LGHDT and CDR2 YNNKEL (reference sequence). There are 14 residues in the CDR3. Trimming shortened V by 1 base and J by 2 bases, and 8 bases separated the two germline ends. The CDR3 is CASSQGSIQETQYF. The CDR3 DNA follows: TGTGCCAGCAGCCAAGGCTCTATACAAGAGACCCAGTACTTC.

This clonotype was observed a single time. The chain employs TRBV2 and TRBJ1-2; 12 positions match TRBD1. Germline V gives CDR1 SNHLY, CDR2 FYNNEI. The CDR3 totals 16 residues. Trimming took 0 bases from V and 4 from J; bases not matched to a gene: 3. As DNA, the CDR3 is TGTGCCAGCAGTGAAGCTGGGACAGGGGGCGGCTATGGCTACACCTTC. Protein product: CASSEAGTGGGYGYTF.

The genes are TRBV4-1 and TRBJ2-3, with a tentative D call TRBD2 (5 bases). The germline V gene has CDR1 MGHRA and CDR2 YSYEKL. This CDR3 is built from 15 residues. The V gene lost 0 bases and the J gene lost 2 bases, with 9 bases spanning the gap. The CDR3 DNA is TGCGCCAGCAGCCAAGAGGAGCGGCCCACAGATACGCAGTATTTT. As protein: CASSQEERPTDTQYF.

This clonotype was seen a handful of times. V usage is TRBV6-1 and J usage is TRBJ2-7, with a weak D call TRBD2 (5 bases). The CDR3 length is 14 residues. Trimming pared 6 bases from V and 2 bases from J, leaving 14 bases between. Germline V gene sequence: CDR1 MNHNS, CDR2 SASEGT. CDR3 loop: CASRGVEQTYEQYF. The CDR3 nucleotides are TGTGCCAGCAGGGGAGTTGAGCAAACCTACGAGCAGTACTTC.

The rearrangement joins TRBV4-3 to TRBJ2-3; TRBD2 is a possible D gene (5 bases). The CDR3 has 15 amino acids. The germline V and J ends were trimmed by 0 bases and 3 bases, with 10 bases remaining between them. Germline-derived CDR1 and CDR2 are LGHNA and YSLEER. The CDR3 bases are TGCGCCAGCAGCCAAGATTGGATAGCGACAGATACGCAGTATTTT. Residues: CASSQDWIATDTQYF.

In its sample, this clonotype was seen a few times. V and J are TRBV4-1 and TRBJ2-5; D assignment may be TRBD1 or TRBD2 (6 bases each). V lost 0 bases, J lost 3 bases, and 14 bases lay in between. Germline V CDR1 and CDR2: MGHRA, YSYEKL. CDR3 size: 16 residues. The CDR3 DNA reads TGCGCCAGCAGCCAAGATCCGGGGGCGCGGGAAGAGACCCAGTACTTC. It encodes CASSQDPGAREETQYF.

The chain links TRBV11-2 to TRBJ2-1; 8 bases align to TRBD2. Trimming took 2 bases from V and 6 from J; bases not matched to a gene: 6. The germline gives CDR1 SGHAT, CDR2 FQNNGV. The CDR3 covers 15 residues. The CDR3 is CASSLSPREGNEQFF. CDR3 nucleotide sequence: TGTGCCAGCAGCTTATCCCCACGGGAGGGCAATGAGCAGTTCTTC.

This clonotype was counted at least ten times. The J gene is TRBJ2-3, the V gene TRBV18; D not resolved. V shed 1 base and J shed 10 bases, with 15 bases lying between them. The CDR3 sequence is 14 residues long. Looked up from germline, CDR1 is KGHSH and CDR2 is LQKENI. The DNA for the CDR3 is TGTGCCAGCTCACCACGGGTTGAGCTATCCGCGCAGTATTTT. Translated: CASSPRVELSAQYF.